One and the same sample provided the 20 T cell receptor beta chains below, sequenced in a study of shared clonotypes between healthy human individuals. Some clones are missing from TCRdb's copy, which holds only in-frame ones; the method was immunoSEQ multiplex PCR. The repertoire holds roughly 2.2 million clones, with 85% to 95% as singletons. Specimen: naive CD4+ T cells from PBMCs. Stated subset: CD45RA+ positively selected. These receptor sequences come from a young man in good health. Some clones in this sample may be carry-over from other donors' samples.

The CDR3 loop reads CASSARLAGPGELFF. The DNA for the CDR3 is TGTGCCAGCAGTGCCCGCCTCGCCGGACCCGGGGAGCTGTTTTTT. The chain is built from TRBV6-6 and TRBJ2-2, with D unclear. The length of the CDR3 is 15 residues. Trimming removed 5 bases from V and 6 bases from J, with 16 bases in between. CDR1 is MNHNY and CDR2 is SVGAGI in the germline V gene (reference sequence).

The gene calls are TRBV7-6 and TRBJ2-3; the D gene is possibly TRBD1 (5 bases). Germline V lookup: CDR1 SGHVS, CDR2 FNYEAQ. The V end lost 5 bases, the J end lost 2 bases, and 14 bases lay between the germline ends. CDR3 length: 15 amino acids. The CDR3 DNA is TGTGCCAGCAGCATGGGGCACCAGAACACAGATACGCAGTATTTT. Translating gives CASSMGHQNTDTQYF.

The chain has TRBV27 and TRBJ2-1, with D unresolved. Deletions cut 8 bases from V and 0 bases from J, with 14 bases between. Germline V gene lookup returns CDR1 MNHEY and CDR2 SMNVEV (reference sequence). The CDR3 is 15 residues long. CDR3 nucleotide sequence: TGTGCCAGCGTTAGTGGCGCGTCCTCCTACAATGAGCAGTTCTTC. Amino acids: CASVSGASSYNEQFF.

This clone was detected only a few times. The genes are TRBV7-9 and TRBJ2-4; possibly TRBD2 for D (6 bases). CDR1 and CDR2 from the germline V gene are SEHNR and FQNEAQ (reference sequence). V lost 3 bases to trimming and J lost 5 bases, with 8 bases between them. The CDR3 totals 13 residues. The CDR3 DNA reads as TGTGCCAGCAGCTTGGAGGGAGAAAACATTCAGTACTTC. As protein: CASSLEGENIQYF.

Written as DNA, the CDR3 is TGTGCCAGCAGTAGGTCAGGATATAGCAATCAGCCCCAGCATTTT. It yields the protein CASSRSGYSNQPQHF. This chain uses TRBV6-6 with TRBJ1-5, with D unclear. V gave up 5 bases and J gave up 0 bases, with 11 bases separating them. In germline, CDR1 is MNHNY, CDR2 SVGAGI (reference sequence). The CDR3 loop spans 15 amino acids.

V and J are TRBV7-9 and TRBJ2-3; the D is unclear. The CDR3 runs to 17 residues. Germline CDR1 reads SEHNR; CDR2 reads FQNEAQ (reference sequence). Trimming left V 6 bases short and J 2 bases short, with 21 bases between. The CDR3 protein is CASRLLRALLPTDTQYF. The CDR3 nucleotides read TGTGCCAGCAGGCTCCTTAGGGCCCTACTACCCACAGATACGCAGTATTTT.

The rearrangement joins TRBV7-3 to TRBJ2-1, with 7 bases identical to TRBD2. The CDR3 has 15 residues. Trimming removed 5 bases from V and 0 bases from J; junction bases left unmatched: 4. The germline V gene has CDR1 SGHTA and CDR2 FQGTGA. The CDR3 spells CASSLLAASYNEQFF. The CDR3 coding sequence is TGTGCCAGCAGCCTTCTAGCGGCCTCCTACAATGAGCAGTTCTTC. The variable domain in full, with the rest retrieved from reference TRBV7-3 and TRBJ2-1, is GAGVSQTPSNKVTEKGKYVELRCDPISGHTALYWYRQSLGQGPEFLIYFQGTGAADDSGLPNDRFFAVRPEGSVSTLKIQRTERGDSAVYLCASSLLAASYNEQFFGPGTRLTVL.

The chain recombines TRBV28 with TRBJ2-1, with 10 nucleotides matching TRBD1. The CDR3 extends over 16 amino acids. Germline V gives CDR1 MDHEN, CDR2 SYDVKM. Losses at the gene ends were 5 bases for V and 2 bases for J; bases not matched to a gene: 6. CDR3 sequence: CASSGPGQGTYNEQFF. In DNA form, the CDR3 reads TGTGCCAGCAGTGGACCGGGACAGGGGACCTACAATGAGCAGTTCTTC.

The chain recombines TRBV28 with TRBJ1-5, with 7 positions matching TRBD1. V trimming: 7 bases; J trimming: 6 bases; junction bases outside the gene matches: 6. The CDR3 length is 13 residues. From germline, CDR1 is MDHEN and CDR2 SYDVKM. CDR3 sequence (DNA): TGTGCCAGCACCCCAGGGGGTGCTCAGCCCCAGCATTTT. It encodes CASTPGGAQPQHF. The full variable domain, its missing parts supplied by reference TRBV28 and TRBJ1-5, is DVKVTQSSRYLVKRTGEKVFLECVQDMDHENMFWYRQDPGLGLRLIYFSYDVKMKEKGDIPEGYSVSREKKERFSLILESASTNQTSMYLCASTPGGAQPQHFGDGTRLSIL.

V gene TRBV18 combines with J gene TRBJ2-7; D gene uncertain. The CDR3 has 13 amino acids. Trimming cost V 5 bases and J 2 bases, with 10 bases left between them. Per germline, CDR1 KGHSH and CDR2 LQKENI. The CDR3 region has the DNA TGTGCCAGCTCAGTTATTGCTGCCTACGAGCAGTACTTC. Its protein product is CASSVIAAYEQYF.

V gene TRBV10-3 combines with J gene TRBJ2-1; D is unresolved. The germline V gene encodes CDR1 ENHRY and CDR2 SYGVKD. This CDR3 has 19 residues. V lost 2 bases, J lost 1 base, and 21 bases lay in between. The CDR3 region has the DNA TGTGCCATCAGTGAGCACATCGATCGGTCCCAGGAATCCTACAATGAGCAGTTCTTC. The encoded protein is CAISEHIDRSQESYNEQFF.

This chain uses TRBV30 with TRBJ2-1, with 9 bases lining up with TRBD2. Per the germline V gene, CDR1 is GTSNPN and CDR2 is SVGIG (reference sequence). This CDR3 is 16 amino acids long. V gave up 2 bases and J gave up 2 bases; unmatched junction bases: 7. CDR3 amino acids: CAWSKPTSGAYNEQFF. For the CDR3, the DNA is TGTGCCTGGAGTAAACCGACTAGCGGAGCCTACAATGAGCAGTTCTTC.

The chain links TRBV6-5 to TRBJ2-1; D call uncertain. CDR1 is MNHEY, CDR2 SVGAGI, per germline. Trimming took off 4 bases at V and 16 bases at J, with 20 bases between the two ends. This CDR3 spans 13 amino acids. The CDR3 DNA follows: TGTGCCAGCAGTTCACTATCCAGCCCCCGGGTATTCTTC. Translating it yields CASSSLSSPRVFF.

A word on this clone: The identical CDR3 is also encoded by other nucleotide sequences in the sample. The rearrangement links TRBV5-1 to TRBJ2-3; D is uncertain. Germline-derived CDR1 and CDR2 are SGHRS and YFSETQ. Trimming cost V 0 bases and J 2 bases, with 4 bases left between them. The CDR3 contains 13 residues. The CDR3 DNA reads TGCGCCAGCAGCTTGGGTAACACAGATACGCAGTATTTT. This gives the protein CASSLGNTDTQYF.

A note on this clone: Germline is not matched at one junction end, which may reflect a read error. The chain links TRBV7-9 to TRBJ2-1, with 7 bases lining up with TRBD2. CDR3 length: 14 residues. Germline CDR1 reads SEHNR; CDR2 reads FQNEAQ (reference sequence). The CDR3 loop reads CASSGRASHNEQFF. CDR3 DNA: TGTGCCAGCAGCGGGAGGGCCTCCCACAATGAGCAGTTCTTC.

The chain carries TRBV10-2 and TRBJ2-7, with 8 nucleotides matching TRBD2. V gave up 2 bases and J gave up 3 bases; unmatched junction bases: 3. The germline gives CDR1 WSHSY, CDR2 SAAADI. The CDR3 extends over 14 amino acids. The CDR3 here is CASSEGGRYYEQYF. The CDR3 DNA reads TGCGCCAGCAGTGAGGGCGGGAGGTACTACGAGCAGTACTTC.

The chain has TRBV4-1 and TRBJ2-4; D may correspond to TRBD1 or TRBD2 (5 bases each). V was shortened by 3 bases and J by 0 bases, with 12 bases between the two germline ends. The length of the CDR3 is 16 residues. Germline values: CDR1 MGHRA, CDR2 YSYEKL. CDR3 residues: CASSHRTGLAKNIQYF. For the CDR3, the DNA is TGCGCCAGCAGCCATCGTACAGGACTAGCCAAAAACATTCAGTACTTC.

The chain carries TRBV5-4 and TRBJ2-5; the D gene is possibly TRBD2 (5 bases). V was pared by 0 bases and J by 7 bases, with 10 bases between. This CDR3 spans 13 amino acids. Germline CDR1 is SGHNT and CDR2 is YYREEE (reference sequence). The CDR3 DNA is TGTGCCAGCAGCTTGGCCGGGGAAGGGACCCAGTACTTC. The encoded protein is CASSLAGEGTQYF.

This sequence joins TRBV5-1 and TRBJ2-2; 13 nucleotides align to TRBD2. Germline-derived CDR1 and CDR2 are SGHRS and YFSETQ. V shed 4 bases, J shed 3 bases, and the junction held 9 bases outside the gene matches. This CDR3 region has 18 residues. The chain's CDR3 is CASSPRTSGRKDTGELFF. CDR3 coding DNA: TGCGCCAGCAGCCCGAGGACTAGCGGGAGAAAAGACACCGGGGAGCTGTTTTTT.

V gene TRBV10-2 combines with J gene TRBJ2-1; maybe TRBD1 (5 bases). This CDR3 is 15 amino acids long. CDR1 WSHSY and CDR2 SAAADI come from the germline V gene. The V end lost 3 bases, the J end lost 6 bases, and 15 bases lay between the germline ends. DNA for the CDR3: TGCGCCAGCAGTGATAGGGGTGGTCGTATCAATGAGCAGTTCTTC. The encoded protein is CASSDRGGRINEQFF.